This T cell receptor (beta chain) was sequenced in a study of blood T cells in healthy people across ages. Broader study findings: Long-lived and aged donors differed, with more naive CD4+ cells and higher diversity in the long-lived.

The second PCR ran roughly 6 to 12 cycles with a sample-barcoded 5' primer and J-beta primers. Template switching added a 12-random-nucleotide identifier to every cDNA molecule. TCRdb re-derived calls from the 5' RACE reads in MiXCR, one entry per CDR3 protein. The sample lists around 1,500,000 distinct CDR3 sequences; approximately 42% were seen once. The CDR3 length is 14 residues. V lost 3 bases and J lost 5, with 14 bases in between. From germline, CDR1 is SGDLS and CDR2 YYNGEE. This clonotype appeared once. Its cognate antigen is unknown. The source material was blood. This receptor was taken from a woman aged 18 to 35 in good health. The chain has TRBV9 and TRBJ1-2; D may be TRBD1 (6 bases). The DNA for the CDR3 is TGTGCCAGCAGCGCCGGGGACACGGTATATGGCTACACCTTC. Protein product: CASSAGDTVYGYTF.